These 10 T cell receptor beta chains originate from one sample sequenced in a study of shared clonotypes between healthy human individuals. Data came from immunoSEQ multiplex PCR; TCRdb stores just in-frame clones and leaves some out. The sample has about 480,000 clones, about four fifths seen once. Material: PBMCs. All receptors derive from a woman aged 40-49 years in good health. Some clones in this sample may be carry-over from other donors' samples.

The chain recombines TRBV10-2 with TRBJ1-4; 9 bases align to TRBD1. The CDR3 has 14 amino acids. Trimming removed 6 bases from V and 4 bases from J; junction bases left unmatched: 3. Germline loops: CDR1 WSHSY, CDR2 SAAADI. This CDR3 is CASRETGGNEKLFF. The CDR3 nucleotides read TGCGCCAGCAGAGAGACAGGGGGTAATGAAAAACTGTTTTTT.

V is TRBV7-2 and J is TRBJ2-1, with a possible D match to TRBD1 (5 bases). The ends were cut back, 5 bases at V and 4 bases at J, with 12 bases in the middle. The CDR3 totals 14 residues. Germline CDR1 reads SGHTA; CDR2 reads FQGNSA. The CDR3 region is CASSRQGAYNEQFF. CDR3 nucleotides: TGTGCCAGCAGCAGGCAAGGGGCGTACAATGAGCAGTTCTTC. The full variable domain, with the rest looked up from reference TRBV7-2 and TRBJ2-1, is GAGVSQSPSNKVTEKGKDVELRCDPISGHTALYWYRQSLGQGLEFLIYFQGNSAPDKSGLPSDRFSAERTGGSVSTLTIQRTQQEDSAVYLCASSRQGAYNEQFFGPGTRLTVL.

The gene calls are TRBV5-4 and TRBJ2-3; 16 bases agree with TRBD2. The CDR3 contains 16 residues. The germline gives CDR1 SGHNT, CDR2 YYREEE (reference sequence). V was pared by 4 bases and J by 5 bases, with 4 bases of the junction left unmatched. The CDR3 loop is CASSKGLAGGGDTQYF. In DNA form, the CDR3 reads TGTGCCAGCAGCAAGGGACTAGCGGGAGGGGGAGATACGCAGTATTTT.

The chain uses TRBV6-5 and TRBJ1-1; the match to TRBD1 covers 7 bases. Trimming removed 10 bases from V and 7 bases from J; junction bases left unmatched: 12. CDR3 size: 13 residues. Germline V CDR1 and CDR2: MNHEY, SVGAGI. The CDR3 bases are TGTGCCACCAGACAGGGCGTTTTAGGTGAAGCTTTCTTT. As protein: CATRQGVLGEAFF.

This chain connects TRBV2 to TRBJ2-1, with TRBD1 identical over 8 bases. This CDR3 region has 14 residues. Germline V gene sequence: CDR1 SNHLY, CDR2 FYNNEI. The V and J ends lost 6 bases and 7 bases, in that order; junction bases with no gene match: 8. DNA of the CDR3: TGTGCCAGCAGGGGGACAGGTTGGGGGAATGAGCAGTTCTTC. Protein product: CASRGTGWGNEQFF.

The chain links TRBV11-3 to TRBJ2-7; TRBD2 agrees at 7 bases. The V segment lost 6 bases and the J segment 0 bases; nucleotides outside the gene matches: 2. This CDR3 is built from 13 residues. Germline V gene lookup returns CDR1 SGHNT and CDR2 YENEEA. CDR3 loop: CASSRGSSYEQYF. The CDR3 region has the DNA TGTGCCAGCAGTCGCGGGAGCTCCTACGAGCAGTACTTC.

This clone was recorded once. This chain connects TRBV5-1 to TRBJ2-2, with TRBD1 identical over 8 bases. The CDR3 is made up of 15 amino acids. V gave up 4 bases and J gave up 4 bases; unmatched junction bases: 6. The germline CDR1 and CDR2 sequences are SGHRS and YFSETQ. CDR3 amino acids: CASSGDRGFTGELFF. The CDR3 DNA follows: TGCGCCAGCAGCGGCGACAGGGGATTCACCGGGGAGCTGTTTTTT.

The chain recombines TRBV4-2 with TRBJ2-1; 7 bases align to TRBD2. The CDR3 loop spans 17 amino acids. Germline CDR1 is LGHNA and CDR2 is YNFKEQ. After removal of 2 bases from V and 4 bases from J, the junction contained 11 bases not matched to a gene. CDR3 in DNA: TGTGCCAGCAGCCAAACCCATACGGGACTACCATACAATGAGCAGTTCTTC. Translated, it gives CASSQTHTGLPYNEQFF.

The chain couples TRBV28 to TRBJ2-7; 12 bases are shared with TRBD2. The germline gives CDR1 MDHEN, CDR2 SYDVKM. The CDR3 length is 14 residues. V dropped 7 bases and J dropped 2; count of bases not matched to a gene: 3. The CDR3 loop is CASTGLAGPYEQYF. Here the CDR3 DNA reads TGTGCCAGCACCGGACTAGCGGGACCCTACGAGCAGTACTTC.

There are many counts of this clone. The chain uses TRBV9 and TRBJ2-1; 9 bases align to TRBD2. Germline loops: CDR1 SGDLS, CDR2 YYNGEE. V dropped 7 bases and J dropped 6; count of bases not matched to a gene: 8. This CDR3 has 14 amino acids. In DNA form, the CDR3 reads TGTGCCAGCCAGCCCAGCGGGAGGCGCAATGAGCAGTTCTTC. Translation: CASQPSGRRNEQFF.